The entry that follows covers one T cell receptor beta chain sequence. The record originates from a study of blood T cell repertoires in COVID-19. Overall study: Some COVID-19 samples were acute and others convalescent; all came from the United States, Italy and Spain. Nucleic acid was either cDNA or gDNA, and it came from T cells, B-cell-depleted T cells, or PBMCs.

Original handling: Quantification of nucleated cells was approximated via reference gene primer amplification. Clones were sequenced by immunoSEQ multiplex PCR, and TCRdb holds only the in-frame ones, with some missing. D and trimming come from the DNA, and the V and J calls and clone size come from that table. Found here are 40,000 to 50,000 clones, under 90% of them singletons; the top ten hold 0.3% to 0.5%. V dropped 3 bases and J dropped 7; count of bases not matched to a gene: 5. This CDR3 has 13 amino acids. The germline CDR1 and CDR2 sequences are MNHEY and SVGEGT. Specimen: peripheral blood. V and J are TRBV6-2 or TRBV6-3 and TRBJ2-7; 8 bases are shared with TRBD1. The source of this sequence is a human donor in a cohort sampled during active COVID-19. In nucleotides, the CDR3 is TGTGCCAGCAGTTATTCGACAGGGGAAGAGCAGTACTTC. Encoded protein: CASSYSTGEEQYF.